These 2 T cell receptor beta chains were all obtained from the same sample, sequenced in a study of T cell repertoires in cytomegalovirus infection. TCRdb re-derived calls from the reads in MiXCR, one entry per CDR3 protein. The sample consists of more than 85,000 distinct CDR3 sequences, around 22% of them appearing once. Sample: CD8+ T cells from PBMCs. The receptors originated from a human donor in good health (CMV status not recorded). Some clones in this sample may be carry-over from other donors' samples.

This chain joins TRBV4-1 and TRBJ1-5; 7 nucleotides align to TRBD1. From germline, CDR1 is MGHRA and CDR2 YSYEKL. This CDR3 contains 15 residues. Trimming took 3 bases from V and 4 from J; bases not matched to a gene: 6. CDR3 region: CASSQETGYNQPQHF. CDR3 nucleotide sequence: TGCGCCAGCAGCCAGGAGACAGGGTATAATCAGCCCCAGCATTTT.

The chain uses TRBV5-6 and TRBJ2-1, with D perhaps TRBD2 (6 bases). Per germline, CDR1 SGHDT and CDR2 YYEEEE. V lost 2 bases, J lost 7 bases, and 13 bases lay in between. CDR3 size: 14 residues. CDR3 in amino acids: CASSFGIRENEQFF. As DNA, the CDR3 is TGTGCCAGCAGCTTTGGTATCCGGGAGAATGAGCAGTTCTTC.